The rows below give T cell receptor beta chains drawn from one sample of a study of response to subunit inactivated influenza vaccine. In TCRdb, the RT-PCR reads were re-called with MiXCR into one record per CDR3 protein. The data show roughly 500,000 distinct CDR3 sequences, 16% seen once. The sequences come from CD4+ T cells sorted from PBMCs, collected approximately 25 months after vaccination. Receptors were obtained from a man aged 50 to 69 who received an inactivated influenza vaccine. Both conserved end residues are part of each CDR3. The order of the fields is V gene, CDR3 length, J gene, clone size, D gene, CDR3 protein, CDR3 DNA. D genes are given only for firm matches. Expanded clones are given a class, and other clones once, few, many or no size at all.

TRBV4-3	14	TRBJ1-2	few	.	CASSQGAHNYGYTF	TGCGCCAGCAGCCAAGGGGCACATAACTATGGCTACACCTTC
TRBV5-1	13	TRBJ2-5	.	.	CASSETLKETQYF	TGCGCCAGCAGCGAAACCCTAAAAGAGACCCAGTACTTC
TRBV4-3	13	TRBJ1-1	few	.	CASSHFGNTEAFF	.
TRBV5-1	12	TRBJ2-7	many	.	CASRGAGYEQYF	TGCGCCAGCAGGGGGGCCGGCTACGAGCAGTACTTC
TRBV3-1	17	TRBJ2-1	few	TRBD2	CASSQDGLALSYNEQFF	TGTGCCAGCAGCCAAGATGGACTAGCCCTCTCCTACAATGAGCAGTTCTTC
TRBV2	13	TRBJ2-5	.	.	CASSDQGRETQYF	TGTGCCAGCAGTGATCAAGGTCGGGAGACCCAGTACTTC
TRBV6-2/TRBV6-3	11	TRBJ2-7	.	.	CASSYHGEQYF	TGTGCCAGCAGTTACCACGGGGAGCAGTACTTC
TRBV15	15	TRBJ2-2	few	TRBD1	CATNKDRVNTGELFF	TGTGCCACCAACAAAGACAGGGTAAACACCGGGGAGCTGTTTTTT
TRBV5-6	14	TRBJ1-1	many	TRBD1	CASSYRGQGTEAFF	TGTGCCAGCAGCTACCGCGGACAGGGGACTGAAGCTTTCTTT
TRBV3-1	15	TRBJ2-1	.	.	CASSQVFGAASEQFF	TGTGCCAGCAGCCAAGTATTCGGGGCTGCAAGTGAGCAGTTCTTC
TRBV6-2/TRBV6-3	17	TRBJ2-1	.	TRBD2	CASSRLTSGGHYNEQFF	TGTGCCAGCAGTCGCCTGACTAGCGGGGGGCACTACAATGAGCAGTTCTTC
TRBV20-1	14	TRBJ2-7	many	TRBD1	CSAMRQGAGYEQYF	TGCAGTGCTATGAGACAGGGGGCAGGATACGAGCAGTACTTC
TRBV6-2/TRBV6-3	15	TRBJ2-7	.	.	CASSYPGRPSDEQYF	TGTGCCAGCAGTTATCCCGGCAGGCCATCCGACGAGCAGTACTTC
TRBV4-1	16	TRBJ2-5	.	.	CASSQNRQVRQETQYF	TGCGCCAGCAGCCAAAATAGACAGGTCCGCCAAGAGACCCAGTACTTC
TRBV4-3	15	TRBJ2-7	.	.	CASSQEKYRAYEQYF	TGCGCCAGCAGCCAAGAAAAATACAGAGCCTACGAGCAGTACTTC
TRBV6-2/TRBV6-3	14	TRBJ2-7	many	.	CASSLSTVGYEQYF	TGTGCCAGCAGTCTCTCGACGGTGGGGTACGAGCAGTACTTC
TRBV4-1	14	TRBJ1-4	.	.	CASSQVGADEKLFF	TGCGCCAGCAGCCAAGTGGGGGCAGATGAAAAACTGTTTTTT
TRBV10-3	15	TRBJ2-3	few	TRBD2	CATGLAGGPGDTQYF	TGTGCCACGGGACTAGCGGGGGGGCCGGGAGATACGCAGTATTTT
TRBV29-1	13	TRBJ2-3	.	.	CSVELGSTDTQYF	TGCAGCGTTGAATTAGGGAGCACAGATACGCAGTATTTT
TRBV20-1	12	TRBJ1-5	few	.	CSARQGDQPQHF	TGCAGTGCTAGACAGGGCGACCAGCCCCAGCATTTT
TRBV20-1	13	TRBJ2-4	few	TRBD1	CSASRQGGHIQYF	TGCAGTGCTAGTCGACAGGGGGGACACATTCAGTACTTC
TRBV28	14	TRBJ2-1	few	TRBD2	CASSLAGALGEQFF	TGTGCCAGCAGTCTAGCGGGGGCCCTGGGGGAGCAGTTCTTC
TRBV11-2	16	TRBJ1-1	.	.	CASSLEDSGVKTEAFF	TGTGCCAGCAGCTTAGAGGACAGTGGAGTTAAGACTGAAGCTTTCTTT
TRBV6-1	14	TRBJ2-3	few	.	CASKTQGRTDTQYF	TGTGCCAGCAAAACCCAGGGGAGGACAGATACGCAGTATTTT
TRBV11-3	20	TRBJ2-1	many	TRBD2	CASSLDYFTSDYYTYNEQFF	TGTGCCAGCAGCTTAGATTATTTTACTAGCGACTATTATACCTACAATGAGCAGTTCTTC
TRBV16	16	TRBJ1-5	few	.	CASSQGWRDPVLAQHF	TGTGCCAGCAGCCAAGGTTGGCGGGACCCGGTTTTAGCCCAGCATTTT
TRBV10-3	12	TRBJ2-1	few	.	CAISEEQGTQFF	TGTGCCATCAGTGAGGAACAGGGAACCCAGTTCTTC
TRBV6-5	15	TRBJ2-3	few	.	CASSFRSLGTDTQYF	TGTGCCAGCAGTTTTCGGAGCCTCGGCACAGATACGCAGTATTTT
TRBV6-5	18	TRBJ1-2	few	TRBD1	CASSFEPGQGLANYGYTF	TGTGCCAGCAGTTTTGAGCCGGGACAGGGGTTGGCTAACTATGGCTACACCTTC
TRBV20-1	13	TRBJ1-5	.	.	CSARRISNQPQHF	TGCAGTGCTAGACGGATTAGCAATCAGCCCCAGCATTTT
TRBV7-2	12	TRBJ2-2	few	.	CASAQNTGELFF	TGTGCCTCGGCACAGAACACCGGGGAGCTGTTTTTT
TRBV29-1	14	TRBJ2-1	.	TRBD2	CSVGGRASSDEQFF	TGCAGCGTTGGGGGGAGGGCCTCCTCCGATGAGCAGTTCTTC
TRBV20-1	15	TRBJ2-7	few	TRBD1	CSVVGLKTGTYEQYF	TGCAGTGTCGTGGGGTTGAAGACAGGGACCTACGAGCAGTACTTC
TRBV18	13	TRBJ1-1	many	.	CASSPDLNTEAFF	TGTGCCAGCTCACCAGACCTGAACACTGAAGCTTTCTTT
TRBV10-3	12	TRBJ2-7	many	.	CAISARSTEQYF	TGTGCCATCAGTGCCCGTTCTACCGAGCAGTACTTC
TRBV28	15	TRBJ1-1	once	.	CASRPDRGLNTEAFF	TGTGCCAGCAGACCAGATCGGGGGTTGAACACTGAAGCTTTCTTT
TRBV20-1	15	TRBJ1-4	.	TRBD1	CSAKPPGTGNEKLFF	TGCAGTGCTAAGCCACCCGGGACAGGGAATGAAAAACTGTTTTTT
TRBV11-3	14	TRBJ2-7	few	.	CASSLVLGLYEQYF	TGTGCCAGCAGCTTAGTATTAGGTTTATACGAGCAGTACTTC
TRBV12-3/TRBV12-4	16	TRBJ2-5	few	TRBD1	CASSFFGTGGQETQYF	TGTGCCAGCAGTTTCTTCGGGACAGGGGGCCAAGAGACCCAGTACTTC
TRBV7-2	15	TRBJ1-6	once	.	CASSLVPSRNQPLHF	TGTGCCAGCAGCTTAGTTCCCAGCCGAAACCAGCCCCTCCACTTT
TRBV7-2	13	TRBJ1-2	many	.	CASSEGKHYGYTF	TGTGCCAGCAGCGAGGGGAAGCACTATGGCTACACCTTC
TRBV6-5	14	TRBJ2-7	few	TRBD2	CASSSSGHSYEQYF	TGTGCCAGCAGTTCTAGCGGGCACTCCTACGAGCAGTACTTC
TRBV20-1	14	TRBJ2-3	.	TRBD2	CSVRGLAGFDTQYF	TGCAGTGTGAGGGGACTAGCGGGATTTGATACGCAGTATTTT
TRBV21-1	15	TRBJ2-7	.	.	CASSNQDSPPGEQYF	TGTGCCAGCAGCAACCAGGACAGCCCACCTGGGGAGCAGTACTTC
TRBV29-1	14	TRBJ2-1	few	TRBD2	CSVVQRERSNEQFF	TGCAGCGTTGTTCAGCGGGAGCGCTCCAATGAGCAGTTCTTC
TRBV29-1	14	TRBJ2-3	.	TRBD2	CSVDSLAGIGTQYF	TGCAGCGTTGATAGTCTAGCGGGAATCGGTACGCAGTATTTT
TRBV5-1	15	TRBJ2-3	.	.	CASSLGQPGVDTQYF	TGCGCCAGCAGCTTGGGTCAGCCTGGTGTGGATACGCAGTATTTT
TRBV9	14	TRBJ2-3	few	.	CASTPGTTTDTQYF	TGTGCCAGCACCCCCGGGACCACTACCGATACGCAGTATTTT
TRBV5-1	15	TRBJ1-2	few	.	CASSLGEGVVYGYTF	TGCGCCAGCAGCTTGGGAGAGGGGGTGGTCTATGGCTACACCTTC
TRBV29-1	15	TRBJ2-4	many	TRBD2	CSVEGLAGVKNIQYF	TGCAGCGTTGAGGGACTAGCGGGAGTCAAAAACATTCAGTACTTC
TRBV7-2	14	TRBJ1-6	few	.	CASSLGVGGSPLHF	TGTGCCAGCAGCCTCGGAGTGGGAGGGTCACCCCTCCACTTT
TRBV29-1	14	TRBJ1-5	once	.	CSVTKGVGNQPQHF	TGCAGCGTAACGAAGGGGGTTGGCAATCAGCCCCAGCATTTT
TRBV9	16	TRBJ2-5	many	TRBD2	CASSLRPSGGKETQYF	TGTGCCAGCAGCTTAAGACCTAGCGGAGGGAAAGAGACCCAGTACTTC
TRBV6-2/TRBV6-3	14	TRBJ1-5	few	.	CASRLGPLNQPQHF	TGTGCCAGCAGACTCGGCCCACTTAATCAGCCCCAGCATTTT
TRBV5-1	17	TRBJ2-2	many	TRBD1	CASSPIPGQAGTGELFF	TGCGCCAGCAGCCCCATACCGGGACAGGCCGGCACCGGGGAGCTGTTTTTT
TRBV28	15	TRBJ2-1	few	TRBD2	CASSASGARRDEQFF	TGTGCCAGCAGTGCTAGCGGGGCAAGGAGGGATGAGCAGTTCTTC
TRBV12-3/TRBV12-4	14	TRBJ2-1	few	TRBD2	CASKDLAGYNEQFF	TGTGCCAGCAAGGATTTAGCGGGTTACAATGAGCAGTTCTTC